These 32 T cell receptor beta chains originate from one sample sequenced in a study of blood T cell repertoires in COVID-19. Using immunoSEQ multiplex PCR, the repertoire was profiled, and TCRdb retains in-frame clones only, with some absent. The sample contains 130,000 to 150,000 clones, roughly 90% of which appear only once. Sequencing was carried out using PBMCs or T cells enriched from blood (not recorded which). The receptor set was obtained from a woman in her twenties or thirties with acute COVID-19.

The chain combines TRBV28 with TRBJ2-5; possible D gene TRBD2, 6 bases. The V end was cut by 8 bases, the J end by 5 bases, with 9 bases between. CDR1 and CDR2 from the germline V gene are MDHEN and SYDVKM. There are 11 residues in the CDR3. The CDR3 bases are TGTGCCAGCGTACGGGGGGAGACCCAGTACTTC. Amino acid sequence: CASVRGETQYF. The whole variable domain, remainder taken from reference TRBV28 and TRBJ2-5, is DVKVTQSSRYLVKRTGEKVFLECVQDMDHENMFWYRQDPGLGLRLIYFSYDVKMKEKGDIPEGYSVSREKKERFSLILESASTNQTSMYLCASVRGETQYFGPGTRLLVL.

V is TRBV9 and J is TRBJ2-5; 7 nucleotides agree with TRBD1. V was pared by 4 bases and J by 5 bases, with 8 bases of the junction left unmatched. CDR1 and CDR2 (germline): SGDLS, YYNGEE. CDR3 length: 14 residues. CDR3 protein: CASSLTGSGETQYF. CDR3 DNA sequence: TGTGCCAGCAGCCTGACAGGGTCGGGCGAGACCCAGTACTTC.

The chain carries TRBV5-1 and TRBJ2-3; D unresolved. Looked up from germline, CDR1 is SGHRS and CDR2 is YFSETQ. V lost 0 bases and J 4 bases, leaving 3 bases between the germline ends. This CDR3 has 12 residues. CDR3 nucleotide sequence: TGCGCCAGCAGCTTGGTCGCAGATACGCAGTATTTT. It is translated as CASSLVADTQYF. Using reference TRBV5-1 and TRBJ2-3 for the parts outside the CDR3, the full variable domain is KAGVTQTPRYLIKTRGQQVTLSCSPISGHRSVSWYQQTPGQGLQFLFEYFSETQRNKGNFPGRFSGRQFSNSRSEMNVSTLELGDSALYLCASSLVADTQYFGPGTRLTVL.

The chain is built from TRBV4-1 and TRBJ1-5; D ambiguous. Germline-derived CDR1 and CDR2 are MGHRA and YSYEKL. This CDR3 region has 15 residues. Trimming left V 4 bases short and J 6 bases short, with 16 bases between. CDR3 sequence: CASSPESREGQPQHF. The CDR3 coding sequence is TGCGCCAGCAGCCCTGAATCTAGGGAGGGTCAGCCCCAGCATTTT.

The V and J genes are TRBV6-4 and TRBJ2-1; D is perhaps TRBD2 (6 bases). This CDR3 has 15 amino acids. Trimming cost V 3 bases and J 3 bases, with 12 bases left between them. Germline CDR1 and CDR2: MRHNA and SNTAGT. Here the CDR3 DNA reads TGTGCCAGCAGTGATAAGGCGGGGAGCTACAATGAGCAGTTCTTC. This encodes CASSDKAGSYNEQFF.

J is TRBJ1-2 and V is TRBV19, with D uncertain. CDR3 length: 14 amino acids. The V gene lost 3 bases and the J gene lost 4 bases, with 12 bases spanning the gap. CDR1 LNHDA and CDR2 SQIVND come from the germline V gene (reference sequence). The CDR3 nucleotides are TGTGCCAGTAGTATTAGCGGGATCACCTATGGCTACACCTTC. Translation gives CASSISGITYGYTF. Full variable domain (remainder filled in from reference TRBV19 and TRBJ1-2): DGGITQSPKYLFRKEGQNVTLSCEQNLNHDAMYWYRQDPGQGLRLIYYSQIVNDFQKGDIAEGYSVSREKKESFPLTVTSAQKNPTAFYLCASSISGITYGYTFGSGTRLTVV.

V gene TRBV6-2 or TRBV6-3 combines with J gene TRBJ2-7; maybe TRBD2 (5 bases). The CDR3 loop spans 13 amino acids. V gave up 0 bases and J gave up 8 bases, with 11 bases separating them. CDR1 MNHEY and CDR2 SVGEGT come from the germline V gene. In nucleotides, the CDR3 is TGTGCCAGCAGTTACTCGAATGAGCGGAAGCAGTACTTC. It is translated as CASSYSNERKQYF.

This sequence joins TRBV25-1 and TRBJ2-7, with 8 bases matching TRBD1. This CDR3 contains 17 residues. V trimming: 4 bases; J trimming: 7 bases; junction bases outside the gene matches: 18. CDR1 and CDR2 (germline): MGHDK, SYGVNS. The CDR3 sequence: CASSGRTGPTFSGEQYF. CDR3 nucleotide sequence: TGTGCCAGCAGTGGACGGACAGGGCCCACGTTTTCTGGGGAGCAGTACTTC.

The chain uses TRBV27 and TRBJ1-1; 8 nucleotides match TRBD1. The CDR3 extends over 17 amino acids. After removal of 5 bases from V and 3 bases from J, the junction contained 14 bases not matched to a gene. CDR1 is MNHEY and CDR2 is SMNVEV in the germline V gene (reference sequence). The CDR3 protein is CASSHNQGAPGDTEAFF. For the CDR3, the DNA is TGTGCCAGCAGTCATAATCAGGGGGCGCCGGGGGACACTGAAGCTTTCTTT.

The CDR3: CASSYSQNTEAFF. CDR3 DNA: TGTGCCAGCAGTTACTCACAGAACACTGAAGCTTTCTTT. The rearrangement links TRBV6-5 to TRBJ1-1; no reliable D call. This CDR3 has 13 amino acids. The germline CDR1 and CDR2 sequences are MNHEY and SVGAGI. The germline V and J ends were trimmed by 0 bases and 1 base, with 3 bases remaining between them.

The chain combines TRBV30 with TRBJ2-7; D gene uncertain. The V and J ends lost 2 bases and 6 bases respectively, with 14 bases between them. Germline values: CDR1 GTSNPN, CDR2 SVGIG (reference sequence). This CDR3 comprises 13 residues. CDR3 coding DNA: TGTGCCTGGAGTTTACTCGCTTTTTCCGAGCAGTACTTC. This encodes CAWSLLAFSEQYF.

The genes are TRBV20-1 and TRBJ2-3; TRBD2 is a possible D gene (5 bases). CDR3 length equals 11 residues. The V gene's germline CDR1 is DFQATT and CDR2 SNEGSKA (reference sequence). Trimming shortened V by 6 bases and J by 5 bases, and 9 bases separated the two germline ends. This CDR3 reads CSARRLDTQYF. CDR3 nucleotides: TGCAGTGCCAGGAGGTTAGATACGCAGTATTTT.

The rearrangement links TRBV5-1 to TRBJ2-1; 13 bases agree with TRBD2. Germline CDR1 reads SGHRS; CDR2 reads YFSETQ. The CDR3 has 20 residues. Germline trimming cut 0 bases from V and 9 bases from J; bases unmatched to any gene: 18. This CDR3 reads CASSLGPSQLAGGPVGEQFF. CDR3 coding DNA: TGCGCCAGCAGCTTGGGACCGTCCCAACTAGCGGGAGGGCCGGTGGGTGAGCAGTTCTTC. The full variable domain, rest sourced from reference TRBV5-1 and TRBJ2-1, is KAGVTQTPRYLIKTRGQQVTLSCSPISGHRSVSWYQQTPGQGLQFLFEYFSETQRNKGNFPGRFSGRQFSNSRSEMNVSTLELGDSALYLCASSLGPSQLAGGPVGEQFFGPGTRLTVL.

The V gene is TRBV28, the J gene TRBJ1-1, with a tentative D call TRBD1 (5 bases). The CDR3 is 12 amino acids. V gave up 8 bases and J gave up 10 bases, with 17 bases separating them. Germline V gene data show CDR1 as MDHEN and CDR2 as SYDVKM. Written as DNA, the CDR3 is TGTGCCAGCCTGGACCGCGGGGGGGGAGCTTTCTTT. This translates into CASLDRGGGAFF.

The genes are TRBV13 and TRBJ2-3, with 12 bases fitting TRBD2. The CDR3 has 16 amino acids. V was pared by 3 bases and J by 1 base, with 2 bases of the junction left unmatched. Germline assignment: CDR1 PRHDT and CDR2 FYEKMQ (reference sequence). DNA for the CDR3: TGTGCCAGCAGCTTTCGACTAGCGGGAGGCACAGATACGCAGTATTTT. The encoded protein is CASSFRLAGGTDTQYF. The full variable domain, with the rest looked up from reference TRBV13 and TRBJ2-3, is AAGVIQSPRHLIKEKRETATLKCYPIPRHDTVYWYQQGPGQDPQFLISFYEKMQSDKGSIPDRFSAQQFSDYHSELNMSSLELGDSALYFCASSFRLAGGTDTQYFGPGTRLTVL.

A single count supports this clone. The gene calls are TRBV3-1 (or the pseudogene TRBV3-2) and TRBJ1-1; no definite D call. Trimming stripped 0 bases from V and 1 base from J, with 6 bases between. Germline V gives CDR1 LGHDT, CDR2 YNNKEL (reference sequence). The length of the CDR3 is 14 residues. CDR3 sequence: CASSQDPRNTEAFF. CDR3 DNA sequence: TGTGCCAGCAGCCAAGACCCCCGGAACACTGAAGCTTTCTTT.

This rearrangement joins TRBV30 to TRBJ1-2; unclear D gene. The CDR3 sequence is 12 residues long. V was clipped by 0 bases and J by 7 bases, with 9 bases between them. Germline-derived CDR1 and CDR2 are GTSNPN and SVGIG (reference sequence). CDR3 in amino acids: CAWSVAGSGYTF. The CDR3 DNA reads as TGTGCCTGGAGTGTAGCGGGCTCTGGCTACACCTTC.

The chain combines TRBV28 with TRBJ1-2, with a weak D call TRBD1 (6 bases). Trimming left V 5 bases short and J 4 bases short, with 29 bases between. The CDR3 extends over 19 amino acids. Germline values: CDR1 MDHEN, CDR2 SYDVKM. CDR3 in amino acids: CASSPFRQVLREGVYGYTF. The CDR3 region has the DNA TGTGCCAGCAGTCCCTTTCGACAGGTCCTTAGGGAGGGAGTCTATGGCTACACCTTC.

The V gene is TRBV10-3, the J gene TRBJ2-6; tentatively, D is TRBD2 (6 bases). V lost 3 bases and J 1 base, leaving 19 bases between the germline ends. CDR3 length: 19 residues. Germline-derived CDR1 and CDR2 are ENHRY and SYGVKD. The CDR3 nucleotides read TGTGCCATCAGTGACAGTCGAGGGCGCGGGATGTCTGGGGCCAACGTCCTGACTTTC. Amino acid sequence: CAISDSRGRGMSGANVLTF.

This chain uses TRBV15 with TRBJ2-1; the match to TRBD2 covers 8 bases. J lost 3 bases, V lost 8 bases, and 9 bases had no gene match. Germline V gene data show CDR1 as LNHNV and CDR2 as YYDKDF (reference sequence). This CDR3 spans 15 amino acids. DNA of the CDR3: TGTGCCACCTACGGGACTAGGGGTTACTACAATGAGCAGTTCTTC. It translates to CATYGTRGYYNEQFF.

The chain has TRBV6-1 and TRBJ1-1; TRBD1 aligns across 7 bases. This CDR3 region has 12 residues. J was trimmed by 10 bases and V by 2 bases; bases with no gene match: 4. In germline, CDR1 is MNHNS, CDR2 SASEGT. CDR3 loop: CASSELTGVAFF. The CDR3 nucleotides are TGTGCCAGCAGTGAACTAACAGGGGTAGCTTTCTTT.

This chain links TRBV3-1 (or the pseudogene TRBV3-2) with TRBJ2-3; TRBD2 agrees at 8 bases. With 5 bases clipped from V and 10 bases from J, the junction kept 14 bases outside the gene matches. CDR3 length: 15 residues. Per the germline V gene, CDR1 is LGHDT and CDR2 is YNNKEL (reference sequence). CDR3 in DNA: TGTGCCAGCAGCTCAGGACTAGCAGGGGCCCTCGCGCAGTATTTT. This codes for CASSSGLAGALAQYF.

V and J are TRBV28 and TRBJ2-1; no firm D call. The CDR3 runs 12 residues. Per germline, CDR1 MDHEN and CDR2 SYDVKM. Trimming removed 6 bases from V and 5 bases from J, with 8 bases in between. CDR3 amino acids: CASSSENNEQFF. The DNA of the CDR3 is TGTGCCAGCAGCTCGGAGAACAATGAGCAGTTCTTC.

The rearrangement links TRBV5-1 to TRBJ2-7; weak D call: TRBD1 (5 bases). CDR3 size: 15 residues. CDR1 is SGHRS, CDR2 YFSETQ, per germline. V lost 0 bases to trimming and J lost 5 bases, with 15 bases between them. The CDR3 here is CASSLEGQGRHEQYF. CDR3 sequence (DNA): TGCGCCAGCAGCTTGGAGGGTCAGGGAAGGCACGAGCAGTACTTC.

V and J are TRBV2 and TRBJ2-7; TRBD2 matches at 9 bases. The J segment lost 5 bases and the V segment lost 0 bases, leaving 5 bases of the junction unmatched. The CDR3 spans 15 residues. In germline, CDR1 is SNHLY, CDR2 FYNNEI. The CDR3 coding sequence is TGTGCCAGCAGTGAAGCGGCGGGAGGGCGGCACGAGCAGTACTTC. It yields the protein CASSEAAGGRHEQYF.

The rearrangement uses TRBV11-3 and TRBJ1-1; 8 bases fit TRBD1. The CDR3 is made up of 12 amino acids. Trimming cost V 4 bases and J 9 bases; bases outside gene matches: 4. The germline gives CDR1 SGHNT, CDR2 YENEEA. CDR3 nucleotides: TGTGCCAGCAGCTCACGGACAGGGAAAGCTTTCTTT. Translated: CASSSRTGKAFF.

The gene calls are TRBV7-9 and TRBJ1-1; 10 bases align to TRBD1. There are 15 residues in the CDR3. Trimming cost V 5 bases and J 6 bases; bases outside gene matches: 9. CDR1 is SEHNR and CDR2 is FQNEAQ in the germline V gene (reference sequence). The CDR3 loop is CASSRTGGEVSEAFF. The CDR3 nucleotides read TGTGCCAGCAGCAGGACAGGGGGGGAGGTGTCTGAAGCTTTCTTT.

The chain carries TRBV21-1 and TRBJ2-5; the table names TRBD2, a call not compared with the DNA. TRBV21-1 is given as a pseudogene. CDR3 size: 11 residues. The CDR3 region has the DNA TGTGCCAGCAGTGTCGGAGAGACCCAGTACTTC. Translating it yields CASSVGETQYF.

This rearrangement joins TRBV4-1 to TRBJ2-1; 11 bases fit TRBD2. Germline values: CDR1 MGHRA, CDR2 YSYEKL. The CDR3 has 16 amino acids. Trimming at V came to 2 bases and at J to 8 bases, leaving 8 bases not matched to a gene. The CDR3: CASSQPTSGTYYEQFF. CDR3 coding DNA: TGCGCCAGCAGCCAACCGACTAGCGGGACGTACTATGAGCAGTTCTTC.

V and J are TRBV7-2 and TRBJ2-3; 11 bases line up with TRBD2. The junction had 10 bases not matched to a gene; V was cut back by 5 bases and J by 6 bases. The CDR3 has 16 residues. Germline V gives CDR1 SGHTA, CDR2 FQGNSA. The CDR3 sequence: CASSERLAGRTDTQYF. The CDR3 DNA is TGTGCCAGCAGCGAAAGACTAGCGGGAAGAACGGATACGCAGTATTTT.

V gene TRBV28 combines with J gene TRBJ1-4, with 9 bases that match TRBD1. Germline CDR1 and CDR2: MDHEN and SYDVKM. J was trimmed by 11 bases and V by 4 bases; bases with no gene match: 5. The CDR3 consists of 13 residues. The CDR3 sequence: CASSSYDRGKLFF. CDR3 DNA: TGTGCCAGCAGTTCGTATGACAGGGGGAAACTGTTTTTT.

This clone has just a few counts. The chain uses TRBV27 and TRBJ2-3, with 8 bases that match TRBD1. The CDR3 is 16 amino acids. Germline assignment: CDR1 MNHEY and CDR2 SMNVEV (reference sequence). The junction had 6 bases not matched to a gene; V was cut back by 2 bases and J by 2 bases. The CDR3 spells CASSLQGAALTDTQYF. Here the CDR3 DNA reads TGTGCCAGCAGTTTACAGGGGGCGGCTCTCACAGATACGCAGTATTTT.